This T cell receptor beta chain was recorded in a study of cytomegalovirus exposure and HLA in healthy donors. Germline-derived CDR1 and CDR2 are SGHRS and YFSETQ. V gave up 1 base and J gave up 5 bases, with 9 bases separating them. This CDR3 has 13 residues. Concerning this clone: The antigen is unknown.

The primer mix had 60 Vbeta and 13 Jbeta primers. Measured with immunoSEQ multiplex PCR; TCRdb has only the in-frame clones, and not every one. The table lists a few hundred thousand clones, approximately 80% of them singletons, with 0.55% to 0.7% in the top ten. It was healthy bone marrow donors who served as donors. General study results and limits: Cytomegalovirus-associated status was assigned to about 150 TCR beta chains. The study carried out a later analysis of TCR beta sequences. It associated some 18,000 of them with specific HLA alleles at a false discovery rate of 0.05.

The genes are TRBV5-1 and TRBJ2-5; D uncertain. The source of this sequence is a woman aged 35 to 49 in good health and CMV-seronegative. The source material was PBMCs. CDR3 protein: CASSLISRETQYF. In nucleotides, the CDR3 is TGCGCCAGCAGCTTGATATCTCGGGAGACCCAGTACTTC.